The 6 T cell receptor beta chains in this list originate from one sample, sequenced in a study of beta chain features in type 1 diabetes. Study-wide points: Type 1 diabetes patients had TCRB CDR3s that were shorter (moderately but significantly so) in all four CD4+ subsets.

No antigen has been identified for these receptors. The investigators reverse transcribed all of the isolated RNA, so they sequenced expressed TCRB transcripts. Assay: immunoSEQ multiplex PCR; the TCRdb copy retains only in-frame clones and omits some. Here the sample spans about 230,000 clones, roughly 16% being singletons. Material: naive CD4+ T cells from blood. The receptor source for this set is a man aged 30 to 45 with type 1 diabetes.

The sample holds a few counts of this clone. CDR3 DNA sequence: TGCAGCGTTTCCGGGGGCAGCAATAGCAATCAGCCCCAGCATTTT. Its protein product is CSVSGGSNSNQPQHF. The gene calls are TRBV29-1 and TRBJ1-5, with D possibly matching TRBD1 (6 bases). The CDR3 extends over 15 amino acids. Trimming shortened V by 5 bases and J by 0 bases, and 14 bases separated the two germline ends. Germline CDR1 is SQVTM and CDR2 is ANQGSEA.

The chain joins TRBV30 to TRBJ1-1, with 7 bases that match TRBD1. This CDR3 region has 13 residues. Germline-derived CDR1 and CDR2 are GTSNPN and SVGIG (reference sequence). J was trimmed by 3 bases and V by 2 bases; bases with no gene match: 3. CDR3 protein: CAWSPDRDTEAFF. CDR3 sequence (DNA): TGTGCCTGGAGTCCTGACAGGGACACTGAAGCTTTCTTT. Full variable domain (rest looked up from reference TRBV30 and TRBJ1-1): SQTIHQWPATLVQPVGSPLSLECTVEGTSNPNLYWYRQAAGRGLQLLFYSVGIGQISSEVPQNLSASRPQDRQFILSSKKLLLSDSGFYLCAWSPDRDTEAFFGQGTRLTVV.

The chain employs TRBV20-1 and TRBJ2-1; 7 bases match TRBD2. The length of the CDR3 is 11 residues. The germline V gene has CDR1 DFQATT and CDR2 SNEGSKA (reference sequence). With V trimmed by 5 bases and J by 6 bases, 1 base remained unmatched. The CDR3: CSAPSGNEQFF. CDR3 nucleotide sequence: TGCAGTGCTCCTAGCGGCAATGAGCAGTTCTTC.

The table lists this clone with a few counts. V and J are TRBV29-1 and TRBJ1-2; 7 nucleotides match TRBD1. The CDR3 covers 13 residues. Germline V lookup: CDR1 SQVTM, CDR2 ANQGSEA. With 5 bases clipped from V and 2 bases from J, the junction kept 5 bases outside the gene matches. In nucleotides, the CDR3 is TGCAGCGTTCTAAAGACAGGGAACTATGGCTACACCTTC. Translating gives CSVLKTGNYGYTF.

This clone appeared a few times. The rearrangement uses TRBV4-1 and TRBJ2-1; 9 bases line up with TRBD2. The CDR3 is 16 residues long. With V trimmed by 1 base and J by 4 bases, 5 bases remained unmatched. Germline V CDR1 and CDR2: MGHRA, YSYEKL. The CDR3 loop reads CASSQGGLAVYNEQFF. The DNA of the CDR3 is TGCGCCAGCAGCCAAGGGGGACTAGCTGTATACAATGAGCAGTTCTTC.

This clone came up a few times. This chain links TRBV30 with TRBJ2-1; D not certain. Germline assignment: CDR1 GTSNPN and CDR2 SVGIG (reference sequence). There are 12 residues in the CDR3. V was clipped by 5 bases and J by 9 bases, with 14 bases between them. Here the CDR3 DNA reads TGTGCCTGGGAAAGAGCCAATGGTGAGCAGTTCTTC. This gives the protein CAWERANGEQFF.